The 28 T cell receptor beta chains below were found in one sample sequenced in a study of blood T cells in healthy people across ages. A J-beta primer mix and a sample-barcoded 5' primer were used in a second PCR of roughly 6 to 11 cycles. MiXCR was run by TCRdb on the 5' RACE reads, yielding one entry per CDR3 protein. The table has hundreds of thousands of distinct CDR3 sequences, about 45% seen once; the top ten hold just under 25%. The specimen sequenced was blood. Receptor source: a man older than 75 in good health.

The chain couples TRBV6-4 to TRBJ2-5; perhaps TRBD2 as D (5 bases). Germline V gene data show CDR1 as MRHNA and CDR2 as SNTAGT. V lost 4 bases and J 11 bases, leaving 17 bases between the germline ends. This CDR3 is 13 amino acids long. The CDR3 nucleotides read TGTGCCAGCAGTGCGGACTTGAACAATGAGCAGTACTTC. Encoded protein: CASSADLNNEQYF.

This clonotype appeared a few times. This CDR3 reads CASSQDPGVDTEAFF. CDR3 DNA sequence: TGTGCCAGCAGCCAAGATCCAGGGGTAGACACTGAAGCTTTCTTT. V and J are TRBV4-2 and TRBJ1-1; possible D gene TRBD1, 6 bases. The CDR3 totals 15 residues. V lost 0 bases to trimming and J lost 3 bases, with 11 bases between them. Germline loops: CDR1 LGHNA, CDR2 YNFKEQ.

The rearrangement joins TRBV3-1 to TRBJ2-2; 8 bases line up with TRBD1. The CDR3 loop spans 17 amino acids. CDR1 is LGHDT, CDR2 YNNKEL, per germline (reference sequence). V was pared by 4 bases and J by 4 bases, with 11 bases of the junction left unmatched. The CDR3 DNA follows: TGTGCCAGCAGCCTTGACAGGGGCCGAGATTTCACCGGGGAGCTGTTTTTT. Translated: CASSLDRGRDFTGELFF.

A remark on this clonotype: This may come from a read error, since a much larger clone is one base off. The rearrangement joins TRBV29-1 to TRBJ2-3; D uncertain. This CDR3 is built from 11 residues. Germline lookup yields CDR1 SQVTM and CDR2 ANQGSEA. V dropped 7 bases and J dropped 4 bases, with 9 bases sitting between them. This chain's CDR3 is CSGVVADTQYF. The DNA for the CDR3 is TGCAGCGGTGTGGTCGCAGATACGCAGTATTTT.

The chain couples TRBV21-1 to TRBJ2-7; TRBD1 was called by the table and not checked on the DNA. TRBV21-1 is recorded as a pseudogene. The CDR3 is 18 amino acids. Here the CDR3 DNA reads TGTGCCAGCAGCAAATTGGGAACAGGGGCCGCGGTCCCGGGGGAGCAGTACTTC. Translation: CASSKLGTGAAVPGEQYF.

This chain uses TRBV30 with TRBJ1-2; D unresolved. V was trimmed by 1 base and J by 2 bases, leaving 8 bases between them. This CDR3 region has 13 residues. The germline V gene encodes CDR1 GTSNPN and CDR2 SVGIG (reference sequence). CDR3: CAWSAGENYGYTF. The CDR3 DNA reads as TGTGCCTGGAGTGCCGGGGAAAACTATGGCTACACCTTC.

V is TRBV4-2 and J is TRBJ1-3; tentative D call: TRBD1 (5 bases). This CDR3 has 15 amino acids. From germline, CDR1 is LGHNA and CDR2 YNFKEQ. Trimming took 4 bases from V and 0 from J, leaving 10 bases between them. The CDR3 DNA reads TGTGCCAGCAGCCGTCAGGGAAGCTCTGGAAACACCATATATTTT. Amino acids: CASSRQGSSGNTIYF.

This clonotype turned up a few times. The CDR3: CSAELAKNIQYF. The CDR3 DNA is TGCAGCGCCGAATTAGCCAAAAACATTCAGTACTTC. J is TRBJ2-4 and V is TRBV29-1; no clear D gene. This CDR3 contains 12 residues. With 7 bases removed from V and 0 bases from J, the gap between germline ends came to 7 bases. CDR1 SQVTM and CDR2 ANQGSEA come from the germline V gene.

The chain joins TRBV20-1 to TRBJ2-3, with D maybe TRBD1 (6 bases). Germline values: CDR1 DFQATT, CDR2 SNEGSKA (reference sequence). The CDR3 contains 14 residues. The ends were cut back, 5 bases at V and 4 bases at J, with 16 bases in the middle. The CDR3 bases are TGCAGTGCTGGCACGAGCTGGGGGCCAGATACGCAGTATTTT. Translation: CSAGTSWGPDTQYF.

The rearrangement links TRBV20-1 to TRBJ2-1; D uncertain. The CDR3 sequence is 14 residues long. Germline V lookup: CDR1 DFQATT, CDR2 SNEGSKA (reference sequence). The V and J ends lost 5 bases and 0 bases respectively, with 11 bases between them. The CDR3 loop reads CSARADLSYNEQFF. The CDR3 bases are TGCAGTGCTCGGGCAGATCTCTCCTACAATGAGCAGTTCTTC.

The genes are TRBV4-3 and TRBJ2-5; D is ambiguous. The V gene lost 1 base and the J gene lost 0 bases, with 3 bases spanning the gap. Germline V lookup: CDR1 LGHNA, CDR2 YSLEER. The CDR3 sequence is 13 residues long. CDR3 bases: TGCGCCAGCAGCCAAGCGAACCAAGAGACCCAGTACTTC. This codes for CASSQANQETQYF.

As regards this clonotype: Sequence at one end of the junction differs from germline and may be a read error. The genes are TRBV7-9 and TRBJ1-5; 8 bases are a match to TRBD1. From germline, CDR1 is SEHNR and CDR2 FQNEAQ (reference sequence). CDR3 length: 16 residues. The CDR3 region has the DNA TGTGCCAGCAGCTTAGCGGCGACAGGGGATGGTCAGCCCCGGCATTTT. This codes for CASSLAATGDGQPRHF.

V gene TRBV27 combines with J gene TRBJ2-1, with 10 bases matching TRBD1. The CDR3 covers 15 residues. V shed 2 bases and J 3 bases; nucleotides not matched to a gene: 1. The germline V gene has CDR1 MNHEY and CDR2 SMNVEV (reference sequence). Here the CDR3 DNA reads TGTGCCAGCAGTTTAGGGACAGGGGTCTACAATGAGCAGTTCTTC. Its translation is CASSLGTGVYNEQFF.

This chain joins TRBV20-1 and TRBJ1-1; D unclear. Germline V lookup: CDR1 DFQATT, CDR2 SNEGSKA (reference sequence). This CDR3 is 14 amino acids long. The V gene lost 2 bases and the J gene lost 1 base, with 11 bases spanning the gap. CDR3 in amino acids: CSARPTGWNTEAFF. In nucleotides, the CDR3 is TGCAGTGCTAGACCGACGGGATGGAACACTGAAGCTTTCTTT.

This clonotype was seen a handful of times. V and J are TRBV6-6 and TRBJ1-3, with 7 bases that match TRBD1. The ends lost 6 bases at V and 8 bases at J; junction bases unmatched: 10. The CDR3 has 14 residues. CDR1 MNHNY and CDR2 SVGAGI come from the germline V gene (reference sequence). The CDR3: CASSPRQGLDTIYF. The CDR3, as DNA: TGTGCCAGCAGCCCAAGACAGGGACTAGACACCATATATTTT.

In DNA, the CDR3 is TGTGCCAGCAGCCCTTTGGGGGAAACAGATACGCAGTATTTT. This encodes CASSPLGETDTQYF. The V call is TRBV9, the J call TRBJ2-3; D might be TRBD1 or TRBD2, each matching 5 bases. The V end was cut by 4 bases, the J end by 3 bases, with 12 bases between. The CDR3 has 14 amino acids. The germline CDR1 and CDR2 sequences are SGDLS and YYNGEE.

The rearrangement uses TRBV14 and TRBJ2-7; 9 nucleotides agree with TRBD1. Germline loops: CDR1 SGHDN, CDR2 FVKESK. The CDR3 sequence is 15 residues long. V lost 2 bases to trimming and J lost 2 bases; unmatched junction nucleotides: 4. The CDR3 DNA sequence: TGTGCCAGCAGCCAACCCGGGACAGGGACCTACGAGCAGTACTTC. Translating it yields CASSQPGTGTYEQYF.

The chain couples TRBV9 to TRBJ2-5, with 7 bases that match TRBD1. Germline V gene lookup returns CDR1 SGDLS and CDR2 YYNGEE. CDR3 length: 15 residues. The J segment lost 3 bases and the V segment lost 1 base, leaving 6 bases of the junction unmatched. For the CDR3, the DNA is TGTGCCAGCAGCGTATCTGGGACAGCAAAAGAGACCCAGTACTTC. As protein: CASSVSGTAKETQYF.

The chain recombines TRBV3-1 with TRBJ2-7, with unresolved D. The V gene's germline CDR1 is LGHDT and CDR2 YNNKEL (reference sequence). Trimming took 10 bases from V and 4 from J, leaving 14 bases between them. CDR3 length: 12 residues. The CDR3 reads CATSDWKYEQYF. The CDR3 coding sequence is TGTGCCACAAGTGACTGGAAATACGAGCAGTACTTC.

V gene TRBV4-1 combines with J gene TRBJ1-2; no reliable D call. Trimming removed 2 bases from V and 1 base from J, with 14 bases in between. Germline CDR1 reads MGHRA; CDR2 reads YSYEKL. The CDR3 runs 16 residues. CDR3 nucleotide sequence: TGCGCCAGCAGCCAAAAACGACATCCCGATAACTATGGCTACACCTTC. Protein: CASSQKRHPDNYGYTF.

This chain joins TRBV5-1 and TRBJ2-3; D is undetermined. The germline CDR1 and CDR2 sequences are SGHRS and YFSETQ. V gave up 1 base and J gave up 5 bases, with 8 bases separating them. The CDR3 runs to 13 residues. CDR3 DNA: TGCGCCAGCAGCTTGAACCTCCTAGATACGCAGTATTTT. It codes for CASSLNLLDTQYF.

The genes are TRBV7-9 and TRBJ2-3; 9 bases align to TRBD2. The germline V gene has CDR1 SEHNR and CDR2 FQNEAQ (reference sequence). V lost 3 bases and J lost 3; bases outside the gene matches: 7. CDR3 size: 16 residues. This chain's CDR3 is CASSFLSGRGTDTQYF. The CDR3 coding sequence is TGTGCCAGCAGCTTCCTTAGCGGGAGAGGGACAGATACGCAGTATTTT.

This clonotype occurred a few times. The junction departs from the called germline gene at one end, perhaps through a read error. V usage is TRBV7-9 and J usage is TRBJ1-2, with D unresolved. The CDR3 is made up of 13 amino acids. Germline CDR1 is SEHNR and CDR2 is FQNEAQ (reference sequence). The CDR3, as DNA: TGTGCCAGCAGTAGCGGTGCGTACTACGGCTACACCTTC. Its protein product is CASSSGAYYGYTF.

The chain recombines TRBV7-9 with TRBJ2-1; D gene uncertain. The CDR3 spans 14 residues. Between the trimmed V and J ends, which lost 5 bases and 2 bases, there was a span of 10 bases. Germline CDR1 reads SEHNR; CDR2 reads FQNEAQ (reference sequence). This CDR3 is CASSKSATYNEQFF. In DNA, the CDR3 is TGTGCCAGCAGCAAAAGCGCGACCTACAATGAGCAGTTCTTC.

V and J are TRBV5-1 and TRBJ2-3, with D unclear. There are 15 residues in the CDR3. V lost 1 base and J lost 3, with 12 bases in between. In germline, CDR1 is SGHRS, CDR2 YFSETQ. In DNA form, the CDR3 reads TGCGCCAGCAGCTTGCTCCAGATGGGGACAGATACGCAGTATTTT. It specifies CASSLLQMGTDTQYF.

The chain links TRBV6-6 to TRBJ2-7, with 8 bases fitting TRBD1. The V segment lost 6 bases and the J segment 3 bases; nucleotides outside the gene matches: 13. The CDR3 contains 16 residues. Germline CDR1 and CDR2: MNHNY and SVGAGI (reference sequence). In nucleotides, the CDR3 is TGTGCCAGCAGACGGACAGGGTCCCCACGAATCTACGAGCAGTACTTC. Amino acids: CASRRTGSPRIYEQYF.

The J gene is TRBJ2-3, the V gene TRBV4-2, with unresolved D. V lost 0 bases and J 4 bases, leaving 11 bases between the germline ends. Germline-derived CDR1 and CDR2 are LGHNA and YNFKEQ. This CDR3 comprises 15 residues. CDR3 bases: TGTGCCAGCAGCCAAGAAGGTGCTTCCCCAGATACGCAGTATTTT. Its translation is CASSQEGASPDTQYF.

The chain uses TRBV20-1 and TRBJ2-5, with TRBD2 matching 10 bases. The V gene's germline CDR1 is DFQATT and CDR2 SNEGSKA (reference sequence). V lost 3 bases, J lost 11 bases, and 9 bases stayed unmatched. The CDR3 spans 13 residues. The CDR3, as DNA: TGCAGTGCTAGGTCACTAGCGGGGTTTGAGCAGTACTTC. Translated: CSARSLAGFEQYF.